The clone carrying this TCR beta chain was detected only a few times. Its specificity is not known. The source of the sample is a study of beta chain features in type 1 diabetes. The CDR3 runs 13 residues. Looked up from germline, CDR1 is SGHTA and CDR2 is FQGNSA. Trimming took 4 bases from V and 4 from J, leaving 8 bases between them. Every isolated RNA sample was fully reverse transcribed, so sequencing captured expressed TCRB transcripts. The repertoire was sequenced with immunoSEQ multiplex PCR; TCRdb's copy has only in-frame clones and lacks some. The sample consists of 130,000 to 150,000 clones, less than 9% of them appearing once. Overall study findings and caveats: A closer apparent resemblance between naive, central memory and Treg TCRB repertoires was seen in patients than in healthy donors.

Sequenced input: central memory CD4+ T cells from blood. V gene TRBV7-2 combines with J gene TRBJ1-5, with D perhaps TRBD1 (5 bases). The sequence was obtained from a woman aged 30 to 39 in good health. Written as DNA, the CDR3 is TGTGCCAGCAGCTCACAGGAAAATCAGCCCCAGCATTTT. As protein: CASSSQENQPQHF.